Below, 26 T cell receptor beta chains from the same sample are listed, as sequenced in a study of identical twins. TCRdb re-called the 5' RACE reads with MiXCR, one entry per CDR3 protein. The data contain 600,000 to 800,000 distinct CDR3 sequences, roughly 20% of them singletons. A further study also used this sample, focusing on T cells expressing NK-cell markers.

Sample: PBMCs. Receptors originate from a woman aged 18-29 years in good health.

This clonotype has more than one count but fewer than ten. The gene calls are TRBV9 and TRBJ2-1, with TRBD2 matching 8 bases. The CDR3 is made up of 17 amino acids. With 4 bases clipped from V and 8 bases from J, the junction kept 17 bases outside the gene matches. In germline, CDR1 is SGDLS, CDR2 YYNGEE. DNA of the CDR3: TGTGCCAGCAGCCCCACGTCCGCCAGCGGGAGAATCCATGAGCAGTTCTTC. Amino acid sequence: CASSPTSASGRIHEQFF.

This chain joins TRBV20-1 and TRBJ2-3, with 8 bases matching TRBD2. From germline, CDR1 is DFQATT and CDR2 SNEGSKA (reference sequence). J lost 1 base, V lost 5 bases, and 8 bases had no gene match. This CDR3 comprises 15 residues. CDR3 sequence: CSASPGLGGTDTQYF. CDR3 sequence (DNA): TGCAGTGCTTCCCCGGGACTAGGGGGCACAGATACGCAGTATTTT.

The J gene is TRBJ1-1, the V gene TRBV9, with D unresolved. Germline V gene sequence: CDR1 SGDLS, CDR2 YYNGEE. V lost 4 bases, J lost 8 bases, and 3 bases lay in between. CDR3 length: 9 residues. Written as DNA, the CDR3 is TGTGCCAGCAGCAGGGAAGCTTTCTTT. It specifies CASSREAFF. Full variable domain (rest looked up from reference TRBV9 and TRBJ1-1): DSGVTQTPKHLITATGQRVTLRCSPRSGDLSVYWYQQSLDQGLQFLIQYYNGEERAKGNILERFSAQQFPDLHSELNLSSLELGDSALYFCASSREAFFGQGTRLTVV.

V and J are TRBV5-8 and TRBJ2-5, with D tentatively TRBD1 (6 bases). Germline CDR1 is SGHTS and CDR2 is YDEGEE. The CDR3 runs 16 residues. Trimming took 6 bases from V and 2 from J, leaving 20 bases between them. The CDR3 loop is CASTQGRNYRQETQYF. The DNA for the CDR3 is TGTGCCAGCACCCAGGGGCGAAATTACCGTCAAGAGACCCAGTACTTC.

This clonotype occurred many times. The J gene is TRBJ2-3, the V gene TRBV9, with D perhaps matching TRBD2 (5 bases). The CDR3 runs 14 residues. Deletions cut 0 bases from V and 3 bases from J, with 8 bases between. Germline-derived CDR1 and CDR2 are SGDLS and YYNGEE. CDR3 coding DNA: TGTGCCAGCAGCGTAGAAGCGGCGACAGATACGCAGTATTTT. It encodes CASSVEAATDTQYF.

The chain carries TRBV7-9 and TRBJ2-3; no clear D. The length of the CDR3 is 14 residues. Germline assignment: CDR1 SEHNR and CDR2 FQNEAQ (reference sequence). V dropped 10 bases and J dropped 1 base, with 15 bases sitting between them. The CDR3 loop reads CATHSSTRTDTQYF. In nucleotides, the CDR3 is TGTGCCACCCATAGCTCAACCCGCACAGATACGCAGTATTTT.

The chain uses TRBV27 and TRBJ2-3; D is possibly TRBD2 (5 bases). The CDR3 runs 15 residues. V lost 2 bases and J lost 2, with 11 bases in between. The V gene's germline CDR1 is MNHEY and CDR2 SMNVEV (reference sequence). CDR3 bases: TGTGCCAGCAGTTTAACCGGGATTCTCACAGATACGCAGTATTTT. Translation gives CASSLTGILTDTQYF.

The J gene is TRBJ2-7, the V gene TRBV9; D may be TRBD1 (5 bases). CDR1 SGDLS and CDR2 YYNGEE come from the germline V gene. The CDR3 consists of 15 residues. Trimming stripped 0 bases from V and 3 bases from J, with 13 bases between. This CDR3 is CASSVAPEDIYEQYF. The DNA of the CDR3 is TGTGCCAGCAGCGTAGCCCCTGAGGACATCTACGAGCAGTACTTC.

CDR3 DNA: TGTGCCAGCAGACTCGCGTTGGTCCCCAATTCACCCCTCCACTTT. Protein: CASRLALVPNSPLHF. The chain is built from TRBV12-3 or TRBV12-4 and TRBJ1-6; D is unresolved. This CDR3 spans 15 amino acids. Trimming removed 6 bases at V and 7 bases at J, with 16 bases between.

The rearrangement joins TRBV2 to TRBJ2-7, with 7 bases aligning to TRBD1. The CDR3 is made up of 15 amino acids. Germline CDR1 SNHLY, CDR2 FYNNEI. V lost 5 bases to trimming and J lost 1 base; unmatched junction nucleotides: 8. CDR3 nucleotide sequence: TGTGCCAGCAGTCGGGACAGCGCTTTTTCCTACGAGCAGTACTTC. Translating gives CASSRDSAFSYEQYF.

This clonotype was observed a few times. This chain uses TRBV7-2 with TRBJ2-1, with 9 bases that match TRBD2. After removal of 0 bases from V and 6 bases from J, the junction contained 6 bases not matched to a gene. The CDR3 sequence is 16 residues long. Germline CDR1 SGHTA, CDR2 FQGNSA. For the CDR3, the DNA is TGTGCCAGCAGCTTAGCCCCCGGGACTAGCCTCAATGAGCAGTTCTTC. Amino acids: CASSLAPGTSLNEQFF.

There are many counts of this clonotype. The rearrangement links TRBV5-6 to TRBJ2-3; 13 bases align to TRBD2. Germline V lookup: CDR1 SGHDT, CDR2 YYEEEE. This CDR3 spans 15 amino acids. Trimming cost V 2 bases and J 4 bases; bases outside gene matches: 1. Here the CDR3 reads CASSFGLAGADTQYF. The CDR3 nucleotides read TGTGCCAGCAGCTTCGGACTAGCGGGAGCAGATACGCAGTATTTT.

This clonotype was counted a few times. The chain joins TRBV12-5 to TRBJ2-3; D possibly uses TRBD1 or TRBD2 (5 bases each). CDR1 is LGHNT and CDR2 is FRNRAP in the germline V gene. CDR3 size: 13 residues. V lost 7 bases and J lost 7, with 15 bases in between. For the CDR3, the DNA is TGTGCTAGTGCCACCCAAGGGACGTATACGCAGTATTTT. Amino acids: CASATQGTYTQYF. Variable domain in full (rest from reference TRBV12-5 and TRBJ2-3): DARVTQTPRHKVTEMGQEVTMRCQPILGHNTVFWYRQTMMQGLELLAYFRNRAPLDDSGMPKDRFSAEMPDATLATLKIQPSEPRDSAVYFCASATQGTYTQYFGPGTRLTVL.

This clonotype was detected only a few times. The chain employs TRBV27 and TRBJ1-6; D gene ambiguous. V was trimmed by 6 bases and J by 7 bases, leaving 13 bases between them. The CDR3 contains 14 residues. Germline loops: CDR1 MNHEY, CDR2 SMNVEV (reference sequence). The CDR3 DNA sequence: TGTGCCAGCAGCTCCGCGCAGTACAATTCACCCCTCCACTTT. Translated, it gives CASSSAQYNSPLHF.

V and J are TRBV7-9 and TRBJ1-1; D might be TRBD1 (5 bases). CDR3 length: 13 amino acids. Deletions cut 2 bases from V and 9 bases from J, with 13 bases between. Germline-derived CDR1 and CDR2 are SEHNR and FQNEAQ (reference sequence). The CDR3 bases are TGTGCCAGCAGCTTAAATGGCAGGGCAAAAGCTTTCTTT. It yields the protein CASSLNGRAKAFF.

The chain employs TRBV6-1 and TRBJ2-3, with 11 bases identical to TRBD2. Germline CDR1 is MNHNS and CDR2 is SASEGT. The CDR3 covers 17 residues. The J segment lost 7 bases and the V segment lost 6 bases, leaving 15 bases of the junction unmatched. The CDR3 nucleotides read TGTGCCAGCAGGGCCACACCCGGGACTAGCGGTTTTCATACGCAGTATTTT. It specifies CASRATPGTSGFHTQYF.

V is TRBV25-1 and J is TRBJ2-3, with 10 positions matching TRBD1. The V and J ends lost 5 bases and 6 bases, in that order; junction bases with no gene match: 17. The CDR3 is made up of 18 amino acids. The V gene's germline CDR1 is MGHDK and CDR2 SYGVNS. The CDR3 coding sequence is TGTGCCAGCAGTCCTCTCCCCGGGACAGGGGAGAAGAGGGATACGCAGTATTTT. This codes for CASSPLPGTGEKRDTQYF.

The chain uses TRBV18 and TRBJ2-3; D may be TRBD2 (6 bases). The CDR3 sequence is 15 residues long. V was clipped by 3 bases and J by 6 bases, with 16 bases between them. Germline V gene lookup returns CDR1 KGHSH and CDR2 LQKENI. This chain's CDR3 is CASSPSRESPDTQYF. The CDR3 DNA sequence: TGTGCCAGCTCACCTAGTCGGGAGAGTCCCGATACGCAGTATTTT. Together with reference TRBV18 and TRBJ2-3, the CDR3 gives the full variable domain: NAGVMQNPRHLVRRRGQEARLRCSPMKGHSHVYWYRQLPEEGLKFMVYLQKENIIDESGMPKERFSAEFPKEGPSILRIQQVVRGDSAAYFCASSPSRESPDTQYFGPGTRLTVL.

Only a few counts were recorded for this clonotype. This chain joins TRBV2 and TRBJ1-6; 9 nucleotides match TRBD1. Germline trimming cut 3 bases from V and 9 bases from J; bases unmatched to any gene: 3. The CDR3 is 14 amino acids. Germline assignment: CDR1 SNHLY and CDR2 FYNNEI. The CDR3 loop reads CASSDGTGISPLHF. Written as DNA, the CDR3 is TGTGCCAGCAGTGATGGGACAGGGATTTCACCCCTCCACTTT.

The chain couples TRBV20-1 to TRBJ2-5, with 8 nucleotides matching TRBD2. Trimming at V came to 5 bases and at J to 5 bases, leaving 4 bases not matched to a gene. The CDR3 is 12 residues long. CDR1 is DFQATT, CDR2 SNEGSKA, per germline (reference sequence). DNA for the CDR3: TGCAGTGCTGTAGCGGGAAGTGAGACCCAGTACTTC. Its protein is CSAVAGSETQYF.

V and J are TRBV20-1 and TRBJ2-5, with a tentative D call TRBD1 (6 bases). The CDR3 sequence is 12 residues long. V shed 3 bases and J shed 5 bases, with 10 bases lying between them. Germline V gives CDR1 DFQATT, CDR2 SNEGSKA (reference sequence). This CDR3 reads CSARGTPETQYF. For the CDR3, the DNA is TGCAGTGCTAGGGGGACACCCGAGACCCAGTACTTC.

V is TRBV18 and J is TRBJ2-1; D might be TRBD1 (6 bases). Germline CDR1 KGHSH, CDR2 LQKENI. Trimming left V 0 bases short and J 4 bases short, with 10 bases between. The CDR3 spans 15 residues. CDR3 nucleotides: TGTGCCAGCTCACCACCCGGGACACGATACAATGAGCAGTTCTTC. It codes for CASSPPGTRYNEQFF. Based on the CDR3 plus reference TRBV18 and TRBJ2-1, the full variable domain is NAGVMQNPRHLVRRRGQEARLRCSPMKGHSHVYWYRQLPEEGLKFMVYLQKENIIDESGMPKERFSAEFPKEGPSILRIQQVVRGDSAAYFCASSPPGTRYNEQFFGPGTRLTVL.

The chain links TRBV20-1 to TRBJ2-5, with D perhaps being TRBD1 or TRBD2 (5 bases each). This CDR3 has 12 residues. The V gene's germline CDR1 is DFQATT and CDR2 SNEGSKA (reference sequence). Trimming removed 6 bases at V and 5 bases at J, with 13 bases between. CDR3 sequence reads: CSAGAGRETQYF. CDR3 sequence (DNA): TGCAGTGCCGGGGCGGGTCGGGAGACCCAGTACTTC.

The chain is built from TRBV5-1 and TRBJ2-7; possibly TRBD1 for D (5 bases). CDR1 and CDR2 (germline): SGHRS, YFSETQ. CDR3 length: 16 amino acids. V lost 4 bases to trimming and J lost 0 bases, with 17 bases between them. CDR3 in amino acids: CASSGTHQGTSYEQYF. The CDR3 DNA reads TGCGCCAGCAGCGGAACCCACCAGGGTACCTCCTACGAGCAGTACTTC. Combining the CDR3 with reference TRBV5-1 and TRBJ2-7 gives the whole variable domain KAGVTQTPRYLIKTRGQQVTLSCSPISGHRSVSWYQQTPGQGLQFLFEYFSETQRNKGNFPGRFSGRQFSNSRSEMNVSTLELGDSALYLCASSGTHQGTSYEQYFGPGTRLTVT.

The chain links TRBV29-1 to TRBJ2-1; the D gene could be TRBD1 or TRBD2 (5 bases each). Per the germline V gene, CDR1 is SQVTM and CDR2 is ANQGSEA. This CDR3 is 16 amino acids long. V dropped 6 bases and J dropped 1 base, with 19 bases sitting between them. The CDR3 sequence: CSVERDGSLSYNEQFF. DNA for the CDR3: TGCAGCGTCGAAAGGGACGGGTCGTTATCCTACAATGAGCAGTTCTTC.

The chain uses TRBV27 and TRBJ1-6; D is uncertain. CDR1 MNHEY and CDR2 SMNVEV come from the germline V gene (reference sequence). Trimming pared 4 bases from V and 6 bases from J, leaving 10 bases between. The CDR3 has 14 residues. The CDR3 protein is CASSSYSGNSPLHF. CDR3 DNA: TGTGCCAGCAGTTCCTATTCGGGTAATTCACCCCTCCACTTT.